The 23 T cell receptor beta chains reported below all come from one sample, sequenced in a study of T cells after yellow fever vaccination. TCRdb reanalysed the 5' RACE reads using MiXCR and keeps one entry per CDR3 protein. The sample contains roughly 100,000 distinct CDR3 sequences, about 8.4% of which appear only once. The input for sequencing was CD8+ T cells not binding an NS4B(214-222) dextramer, sorted from PBMCs, taken roughly 14 days after the first yellow fever vaccination. These TCRs come from a man aged 18 to 30 who received the YFV17D yellow fever vaccine.

This clonotype was seen a handful of times. This chain links TRBV5-1 with TRBJ2-7, with TRBD2 matching 13 bases. The length of the CDR3 is 16 residues. Germline values: CDR1 SGHRS, CDR2 YFSETQ. V lost 1 base, J lost 4 bases, and 5 bases stayed unmatched. This CDR3 reads CASSLPGTSGVYEQYF. The DNA of the CDR3 is TGCGCCAGCAGCTTGCCTGGGACTAGCGGGGTTTACGAGCAGTACTTC. Full variable domain (outside the CDR3, taken from reference TRBV5-1 and TRBJ2-7): KAGVTQTPRYLIKTRGQQVTLSCSPISGHRSVSWYQQTPGQGLQFLFEYFSETQRNKGNFPGRFSGRQFSNSRSEMNVSTLELGDSALYLCASSLPGTSGVYEQYFGPGTRLTVT.

This clonotype was seen many times. The V call is TRBV7-8, the J call TRBJ1-5, with TRBD1 matching 7 bases. CDR1 and CDR2 (germline): SGHVS, FQNEAQ. CDR3 size: 15 residues. The trim removed 1 base at V and 2 bases at J, leaving 2 bases unmatched. CDR3 coding DNA: TGTGCCAGCAGCTTAGGCAGGGGGGGCAATCAGCCCCAGCATTTT. Translating gives CASSLGRGGNQPQHF.

The table lists this clonotype with a few counts. Here the CDR3 reads CASSEAGGSNQPQHF. The CDR3 DNA follows: TGTGCCAGTAGTGAGGCAGGGGGTAGCAATCAGCCCCAGCATTTT. The chain has TRBV19 and TRBJ1-5; 7 bases line up with TRBD1. The CDR3 is 15 amino acids. CDR1 LNHDA and CDR2 SQIVND come from the germline V gene (reference sequence). V lost 5 bases, J lost 0 bases, and 4 bases stayed unmatched.

This clonotype was seen only a few times. This chain joins TRBV4-1 and TRBJ1-1, with a possible D match to TRBD1 (5 bases). There are 14 residues in the CDR3. Per germline, CDR1 MGHRA and CDR2 YSYEKL. With 4 bases removed from V and 3 bases from J, the gap between germline ends came to 12 bases. CDR3 DNA: TGCGCCAGCAGCCTAGGAGGCAGGGACACTGAAGCTTTCTTT. The encoded protein is CASSLGGRDTEAFF.

The rearrangement uses TRBV27 and TRBJ2-5; TRBD2 matches 13 bases. V dropped 0 bases and J dropped 7; count of bases not matched to a gene: 14. Germline V gene sequence: CDR1 MNHEY, CDR2 SMNVEV (reference sequence). This CDR3 spans 19 amino acids. CDR3 amino acids: CASSLSKPGLAGEPGTQYF. CDR3 bases: TGTGCCAGCAGTTTATCAAAGCCCGGACTAGCGGGAGAACCGGGGACCCAGTACTTC.

This clonotype was seen more than once but under ten times. The chain employs TRBV6-5 and TRBJ1-5; D gene unclear. V lost 0 bases and J lost 5, with 5 bases in between. The CDR3 extends over 13 amino acids. Germline V gene data show CDR1 as MNHEY and CDR2 as SVGAGI. The CDR3 bases are TGTGCCAGCAGTTACTCGAGTGATCAGCCCCAGCATTTT. This sequence encodes CASSYSSDQPQHF.

The V call is TRBV4-3, the J call TRBJ1-5; 7 positions match TRBD1. Germline CDR1 and CDR2: LGHNA and YSLEER. V dropped 0 bases and J dropped 7; count of bases not matched to a gene: 6. The CDR3 sequence is 15 residues long. The CDR3 sequence is CASSQDRDRWQPQHF. Written as DNA, the CDR3 is TGCGCCAGCAGCCAAGACCGGGACAGATGGCAGCCCCAGCATTTT.

The chain uses TRBV6-2 or TRBV6-3 and TRBJ2-7, with TRBD1 identical over 7 bases. The length of the CDR3 is 15 residues. Germline V gene lookup returns CDR1 MNHEY and CDR2 SVGEGT. J was trimmed by 0 bases and V by 5 bases; bases with no gene match: 7. CDR3 DNA sequence: TGTGCCAGCAGTACCGGACAGGTTAGCTCCTACGAGCAGTACGTC. It codes for CASSTGQVSSYEQYV.

This clonotype was seen a handful of times. This chain joins TRBV27 and TRBJ2-5, with 12 nucleotides matching TRBD2. The CDR3 is 15 residues long. V shed 2 bases and J 5 bases; nucleotides not matched to a gene: 3. Germline CDR1 reads MNHEY; CDR2 reads SMNVEV (reference sequence). The DNA of the CDR3 is TGTGCCAGCAGTTTACTAGCGGGGGGGCGGGAGACCCAGTACTTC. Its protein is CASSLLAGGRETQYF.

The V gene is TRBV6-2 or TRBV6-3, the J gene TRBJ1-1; D gene unclear. V was cut by 10 bases and J by 1 base, with 4 bases left in between. Germline V lookup: CDR1 MNHEY, CDR2 SVGEGT. The CDR3 runs to 10 residues. The CDR3 DNA follows: TGTGCCACCAAGAACACTGAAGCTTTCTTT. Amino acids: CATKNTEAFF.

V and J are TRBV4-1 and TRBJ1-3; D might be TRBD1 (6 bases). V lost 7 bases and J 4 bases, leaving 17 bases between the germline ends. The CDR3 contains 15 residues. CDR1 and CDR2 from the germline V gene are MGHRA and YSYEKL. CDR3 coding DNA: TGCGCCAGCACTCTCTCTTGGACAGAAGGAAACACCATATATTTT. Protein: CASTLSWTEGNTIYF.

This clonotype was found a few times. The CDR3 sequence: CASSFGRQNTGELFF. DNA of the CDR3: TGTGCCAGCAGCTTCGGCAGGCAAAACACCGGGGAGCTGTTTTTT. This chain joins TRBV7-9 and TRBJ2-2; the D is unclear. CDR3 length equals 15 residues. V lost 3 bases and J 2 bases, leaving 10 bases between the germline ends. CDR1 and CDR2 from the germline V gene are SEHNR and FQNEAQ (reference sequence). Using reference TRBV7-9 and TRBJ2-2 for the parts outside the CDR3, the full variable domain is DTGVSQNPRHKITKRGQNVTFRCDPISEHNRLYWYRQTLGQGPEFLTYFQNEAQLEKSRLLSDRFSAERPKGSFSTLEIQRTEQGDSAMYLCASSFGRQNTGELFFGEGSRLTVL.

This clonotype was picked up a small number of times. The rearrangement joins TRBV6-2 or TRBV6-3 to TRBJ2-1, with 14 positions matching TRBD2. The CDR3 consists of 17 residues. V lost 8 bases, J lost 4 bases, and 10 bases stayed unmatched. Germline CDR1 and CDR2: MNHEY and SVGEGT. CDR3 sequence reads: CASLDRGLAGVYNEQFF. CDR3 DNA: TGTGCCAGCCTCGATCGGGGACTAGCGGGGGTTTACAATGAGCAGTTCTTC.

This chain connects TRBV12-3 or TRBV12-4 to TRBJ2-7; D unclear. CDR3 size: 13 residues. Trimming cost V 8 bases and J 0 bases, with 11 bases left between them. The CDR3 loop is CASGTPRSYEQYF. CDR3 coding DNA: TGTGCCAGCGGAACCCCCCGCTCCTACGAGCAGTACTTC.

This clonotype has a count of ten or more. The rearrangement links TRBV12-3 or TRBV12-4 to TRBJ2-7, with 10 bases lining up with TRBD1. This CDR3 is built from 14 residues. Trimming took 7 bases from V and 4 from J; bases not matched to a gene: 7. The CDR3 reads CASTPGTGVYEQYF. The CDR3 DNA follows: TGTGCCAGCACCCCCGGGACAGGGGTTTACGAGCAGTACTTC.

This clonotype appeared a few times. V usage is TRBV6-5 and J usage is TRBJ2-2; D is unresolved. Germline lookup yields CDR1 MNHEY and CDR2 SVGAGI. The CDR3 is 14 amino acids. Trimming removed 1 base at V and 5 bases at J, with 8 bases between. CDR3 loop: CASSYLHTTGELFF. CDR3 sequence (DNA): TGTGCCAGCAGTTACTTACACACGACCGGGGAGCTGTTTTTT.

Only a few counts were recorded for this clonotype. The V call is TRBV4-3, the J call TRBJ2-3; tentative D call: TRBD2 (6 bases). Trimming stripped 0 bases from V and 2 bases from J, with 12 bases between. Germline CDR1 is LGHNA and CDR2 is YSLEER. There are 16 residues in the CDR3. The CDR3 nucleotides are TGCGCCAGCAGCCAAGATCTTCGGGGGTCCACAGATACGCAGTATTTT. Translation gives CASSQDLRGSTDTQYF.

The chain carries TRBV4-2 and TRBJ1-6; D gene ambiguous. The CDR3 is 16 amino acids. V was trimmed by 0 bases and J by 10 bases, leaving 16 bases between them. The germline V gene has CDR1 LGHNA and CDR2 YNFKEQ. CDR3 DNA: TGTGCCAGCAGCCAAGAGGACGGGTCGACCCAGTCACCCCTCCACTTT. This gives the protein CASSQEDGSTQSPLHF.

This chain uses TRBV28 with TRBJ2-6; weak D call: TRBD2 (5 bases). CDR1 is MDHEN and CDR2 is SYDVKM in the germline V gene. This CDR3 has 16 amino acids. V was pared by 3 bases and J by 0 bases, with 9 bases between. CDR3 coding DNA: TGTGCCAGCAGTTTTGCCGGGATCTCTGGGGCCAACGTCCTGACTTTC. Translation gives CASSFAGISGANVLTF.

Ten or more counts support this clonotype. The V gene is TRBV29-1, the J gene TRBJ2-2; D gene ambiguous. Germline CDR1 reads SQVTM; CDR2 reads ANQGSEA. Trimming left V 5 bases short and J 3 bases short, with 1 base between. The CDR3 sequence is 10 residues long. The CDR3 reads CSVYTGELFF. Here the CDR3 DNA reads TGCAGCGTTTACACCGGGGAGCTGTTTTTT.

In this sample, this clonotype turned up a few times. This chain joins TRBV6-1 and TRBJ2-7, with 10 bases lining up with TRBD2. The germline gives CDR1 MNHNS, CDR2 SASEGT. The CDR3 runs to 15 residues. V lost 5 bases to trimming and J lost 1 base; unmatched junction nucleotides: 5. CDR3 sequence: CASSLASGGSYEQYV. The CDR3 coding sequence is TGTGCCAGCAGTCTTGCTAGCGGGGGTTCCTACGAGCAGTACGTC.

The chain employs TRBV7-9 and TRBJ2-4; D perhaps matches TRBD2 (5 bases). The CDR3 is made up of 13 amino acids. The germline V gene has CDR1 SEHNR and CDR2 FQNEAQ (reference sequence). Trimming cost V 4 bases and J 5 bases, with 9 bases left between them. The CDR3 is CASSSRGQNIQYF. CDR3 nucleotides: TGTGCCAGCAGCTCCCGCGGGCAAAACATTCAGTACTTC.

This clonotype was counted at least ten times. The chain joins TRBV7-6 to TRBJ2-3; 8 bases align to TRBD1. The CDR3 runs to 14 residues. Unmatched junction bases numbered 1, after V lost 4 bases and J lost 1 base. The V gene's germline CDR1 is SGHVS and CDR2 FNYEAQ. CDR3 residues: CASSSGQGTDTQYF. The DNA of the CDR3 is TGTGCCAGCAGCTCGGGACAGGGCACAGATACGCAGTATTTT.